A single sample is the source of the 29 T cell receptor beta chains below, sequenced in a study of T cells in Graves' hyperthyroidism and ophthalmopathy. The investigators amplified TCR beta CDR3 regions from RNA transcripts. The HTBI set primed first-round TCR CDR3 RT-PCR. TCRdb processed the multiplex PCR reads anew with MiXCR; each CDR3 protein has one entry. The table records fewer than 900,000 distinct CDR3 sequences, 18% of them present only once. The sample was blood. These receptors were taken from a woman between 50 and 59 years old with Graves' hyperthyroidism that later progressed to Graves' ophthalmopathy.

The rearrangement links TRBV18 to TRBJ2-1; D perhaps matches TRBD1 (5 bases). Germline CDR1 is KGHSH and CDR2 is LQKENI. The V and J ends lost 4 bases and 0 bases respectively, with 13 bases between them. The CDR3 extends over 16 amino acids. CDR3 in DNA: TGTGCCAGCTCACAAGAAACAGACAGCTCCTACAATGAGCAGTTCTTC. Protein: CASSQETDSSYNEQFF.

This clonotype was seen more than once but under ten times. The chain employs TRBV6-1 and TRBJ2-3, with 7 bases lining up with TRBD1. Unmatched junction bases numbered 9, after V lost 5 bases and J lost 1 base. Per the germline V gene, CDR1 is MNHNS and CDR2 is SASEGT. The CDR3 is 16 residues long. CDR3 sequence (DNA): TGTGCCAGCAGTCCTTCCTACAGGGGACGCACAGATACGCAGTATTTT. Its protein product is CASSPSYRGRTDTQYF.

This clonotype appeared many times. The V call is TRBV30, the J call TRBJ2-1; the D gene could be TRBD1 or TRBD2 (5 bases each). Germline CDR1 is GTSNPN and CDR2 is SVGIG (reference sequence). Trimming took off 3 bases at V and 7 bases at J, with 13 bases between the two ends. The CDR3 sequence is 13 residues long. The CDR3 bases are TGTGCCTGGAGCTTCTCCGAGGGGAATGAGCAGTTCTTC. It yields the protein CAWSFSEGNEQFF.

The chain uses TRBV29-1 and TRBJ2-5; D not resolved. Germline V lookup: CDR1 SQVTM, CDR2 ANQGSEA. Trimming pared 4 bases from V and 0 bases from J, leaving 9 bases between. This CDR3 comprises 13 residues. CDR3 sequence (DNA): TGCAGCGTTGTCACAAGCGACCAAGAGACCCAGTACTTC. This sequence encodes CSVVTSDQETQYF.

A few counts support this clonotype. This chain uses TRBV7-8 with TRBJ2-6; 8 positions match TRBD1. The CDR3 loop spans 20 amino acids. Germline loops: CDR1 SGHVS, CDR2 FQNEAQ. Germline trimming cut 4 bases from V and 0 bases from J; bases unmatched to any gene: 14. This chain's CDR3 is CASSYLPGQGPPSGANVLTF. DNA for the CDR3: TGTGCCAGCAGCTACCTTCCCGGACAGGGCCCACCCTCTGGGGCCAACGTCCTGACTTTC.

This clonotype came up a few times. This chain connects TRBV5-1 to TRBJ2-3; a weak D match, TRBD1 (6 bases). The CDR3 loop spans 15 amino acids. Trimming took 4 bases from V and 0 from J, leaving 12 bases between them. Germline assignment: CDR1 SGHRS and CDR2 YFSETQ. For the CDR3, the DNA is TGCGCCAGCAGCAAGGGGGATTCTAGCACAGATACGCAGTATTTT. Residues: CASSKGDSSTDTQYF.

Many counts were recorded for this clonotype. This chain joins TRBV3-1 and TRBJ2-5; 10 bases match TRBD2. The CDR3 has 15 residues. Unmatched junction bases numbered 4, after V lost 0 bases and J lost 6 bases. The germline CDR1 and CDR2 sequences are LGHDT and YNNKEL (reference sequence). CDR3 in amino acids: CASSQDSSGGKTQYF. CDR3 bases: TGTGCCAGCAGCCAAGATTCTAGCGGGGGAAAGACCCAGTACTTC.

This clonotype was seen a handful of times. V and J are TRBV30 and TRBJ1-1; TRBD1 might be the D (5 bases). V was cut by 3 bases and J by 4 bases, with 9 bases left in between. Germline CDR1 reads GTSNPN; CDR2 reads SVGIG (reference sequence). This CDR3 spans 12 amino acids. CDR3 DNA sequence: TGTGCCTGGAGAGGGGAGAGCACTGAAGCTTTCTTT. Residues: CAWRGESTEAFF.

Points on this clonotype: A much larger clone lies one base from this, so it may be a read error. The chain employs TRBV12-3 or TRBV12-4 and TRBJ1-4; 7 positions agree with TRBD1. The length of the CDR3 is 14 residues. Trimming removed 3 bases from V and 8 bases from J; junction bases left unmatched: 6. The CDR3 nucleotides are TGTGCCAGCAGTTTGACGATAGGGGGCGAAAAACTGTTTTTT. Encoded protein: CASSLTIGGEKLFF.

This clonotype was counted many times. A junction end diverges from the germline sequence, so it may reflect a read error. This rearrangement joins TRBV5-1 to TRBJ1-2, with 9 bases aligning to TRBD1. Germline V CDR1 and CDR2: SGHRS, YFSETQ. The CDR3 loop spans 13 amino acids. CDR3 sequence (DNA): TGTGCCAGCAGCCGGACAGGGGACTATGGCTACACCTTC. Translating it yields CASSRTGDYGYTF.

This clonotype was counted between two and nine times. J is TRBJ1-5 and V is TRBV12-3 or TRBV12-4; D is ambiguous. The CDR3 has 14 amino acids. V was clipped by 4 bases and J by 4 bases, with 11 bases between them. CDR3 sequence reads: CASSSVSGNQPQHF. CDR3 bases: TGTGCCAGCAGTTCAGTATCGGGGAATCAGCCCCAGCATTTT.

This CDR3 is CASSVASGGATGELFF. The CDR3 nucleotides read TGTGCCAGCAGTGTCGCTAGCGGGGGGGCCACCGGGGAGCTGTTTTTT. This chain links TRBV6-1 with TRBJ2-2; 12 bases match TRBD2. In germline, CDR1 is MNHNS, CDR2 SASEGT. Trimming cost V 4 bases and J 4 bases; bases outside gene matches: 4. This CDR3 comprises 16 residues.

CDR3 DNA: TGTGCCAGTAGTATAGTCGACAGGGCCTACGAGCAGTACTTC. Translation: CASSIVDRAYEQYF. The chain couples TRBV19 to TRBJ2-7; 7 bases are shared with TRBD1. The CDR3 contains 14 residues. V shed 1 base, J shed 2 bases, and the junction held 2 bases outside the gene matches. Germline V lookup: CDR1 LNHDA, CDR2 SQIVND (reference sequence).

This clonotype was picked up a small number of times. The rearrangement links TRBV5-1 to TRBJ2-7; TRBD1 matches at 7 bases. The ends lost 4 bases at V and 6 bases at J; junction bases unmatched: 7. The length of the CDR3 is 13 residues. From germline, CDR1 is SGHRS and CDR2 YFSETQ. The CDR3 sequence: CASSIRQGGEQYF. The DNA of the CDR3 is TGCGCCAGCAGCATACGACAGGGCGGCGAGCAGTACTTC.

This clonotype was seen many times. For the CDR3, the DNA is TGTGCCAGCAGCCAAGATCAGGTGGGGAATTCACCCCTCCACTTT. This encodes CASSQDQVGNSPLHF. The chain has TRBV3-1 and TRBJ1-6, with D unresolved. Per germline, CDR1 LGHDT and CDR2 YNNKEL (reference sequence). This CDR3 has 15 amino acids. Trimming pared 0 bases from V and 7 bases from J, leaving 10 bases between.

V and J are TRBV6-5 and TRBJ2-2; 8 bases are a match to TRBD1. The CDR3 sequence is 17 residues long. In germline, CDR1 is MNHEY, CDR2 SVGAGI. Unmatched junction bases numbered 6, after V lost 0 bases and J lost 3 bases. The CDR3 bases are TGTGCCAGCAGTTACTCGAAAGGCAGGGGGCACACCGGGGAGCTGTTTTTT. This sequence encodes CASSYSKGRGHTGELFF.

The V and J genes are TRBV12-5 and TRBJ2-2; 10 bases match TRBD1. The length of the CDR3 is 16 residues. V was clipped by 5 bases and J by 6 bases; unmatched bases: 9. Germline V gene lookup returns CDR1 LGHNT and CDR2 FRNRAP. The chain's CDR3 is CASGPGTGDFSGELFF. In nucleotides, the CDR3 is TGTGCTAGTGGTCCGGGGACAGGGGACTTCTCCGGGGAGCTGTTTTTT.

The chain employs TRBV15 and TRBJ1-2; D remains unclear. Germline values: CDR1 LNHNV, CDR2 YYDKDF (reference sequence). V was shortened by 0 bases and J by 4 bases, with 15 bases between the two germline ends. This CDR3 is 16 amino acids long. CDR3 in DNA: TGTGCCACCAGCAGAGATAGGCGGTATCGGGGCTATGGCTACACCTTC. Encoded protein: CATSRDRRYRGYGYTF.

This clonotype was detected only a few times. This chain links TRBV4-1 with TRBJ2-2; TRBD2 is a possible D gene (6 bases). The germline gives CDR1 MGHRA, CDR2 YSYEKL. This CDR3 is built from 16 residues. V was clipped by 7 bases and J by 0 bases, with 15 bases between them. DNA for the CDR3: TGCGCCAGCAACCGACAGCGGGCGTCGAACACCGGGGAGCTGTTTTTT. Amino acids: CASNRQRASNTGELFF.

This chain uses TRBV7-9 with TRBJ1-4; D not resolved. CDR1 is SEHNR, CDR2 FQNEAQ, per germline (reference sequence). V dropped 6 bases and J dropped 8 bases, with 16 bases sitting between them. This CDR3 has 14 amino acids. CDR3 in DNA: TGTGCCAGCAGATCTCCCGGGAAATGGGAAAAACTGTTTTTT. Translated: CASRSPGKWEKLFF.

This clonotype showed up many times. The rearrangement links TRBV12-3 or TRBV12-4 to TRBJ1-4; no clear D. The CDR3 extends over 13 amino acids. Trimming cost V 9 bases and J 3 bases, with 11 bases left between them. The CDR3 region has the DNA TGTGCCAGTTTACAGTCCTCTAATGAAAAACTGTTTTTT. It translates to CASLQSSNEKLFF.

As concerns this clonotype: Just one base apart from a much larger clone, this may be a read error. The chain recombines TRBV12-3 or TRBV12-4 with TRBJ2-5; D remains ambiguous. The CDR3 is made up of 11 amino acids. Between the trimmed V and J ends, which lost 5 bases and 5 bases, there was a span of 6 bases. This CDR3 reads CASSVSETQYF. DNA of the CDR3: TGTGCCAGCAGTGTAAGCGAGACCCAGTACTTC.

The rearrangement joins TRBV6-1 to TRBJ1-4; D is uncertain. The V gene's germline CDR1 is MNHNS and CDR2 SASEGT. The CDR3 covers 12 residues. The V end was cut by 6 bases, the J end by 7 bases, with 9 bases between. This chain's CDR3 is CASSTRSEKLFF. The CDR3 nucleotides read TGTGCCAGCAGCACCAGGAGTGAAAAACTGTTTTTT.

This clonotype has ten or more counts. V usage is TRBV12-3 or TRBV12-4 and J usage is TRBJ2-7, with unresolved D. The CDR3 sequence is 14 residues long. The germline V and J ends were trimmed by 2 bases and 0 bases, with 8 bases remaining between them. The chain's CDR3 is CASSLSGLSYEQYF. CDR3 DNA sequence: TGTGCCAGCAGTTTATCGGGTCTCTCCTACGAGCAGTACTTC.

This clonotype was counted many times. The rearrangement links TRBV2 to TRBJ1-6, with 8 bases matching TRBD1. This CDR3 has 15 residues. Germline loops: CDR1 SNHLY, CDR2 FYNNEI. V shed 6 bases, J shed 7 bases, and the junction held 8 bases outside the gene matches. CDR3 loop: CASSNQGATNSPLHF. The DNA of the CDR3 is TGTGCCAGCAGCAACCAGGGGGCTACGAATTCACCCCTCCACTTT.

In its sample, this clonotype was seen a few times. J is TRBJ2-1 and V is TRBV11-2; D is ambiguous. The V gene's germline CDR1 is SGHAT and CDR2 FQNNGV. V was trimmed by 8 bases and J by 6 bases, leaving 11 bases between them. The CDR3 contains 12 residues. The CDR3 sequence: CASSTLGNEQFF. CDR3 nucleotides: TGTGCCAGCTCGACCCTAGGCAATGAGCAGTTCTTC.

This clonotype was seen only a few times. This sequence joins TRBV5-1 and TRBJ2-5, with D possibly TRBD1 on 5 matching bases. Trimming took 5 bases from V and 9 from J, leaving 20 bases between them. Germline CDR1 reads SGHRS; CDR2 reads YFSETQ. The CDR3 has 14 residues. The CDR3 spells CASRSDSYNLAQYF. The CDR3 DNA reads TGCGCCAGCAGATCCGACAGCTACAATCTAGCCCAGTACTTC.

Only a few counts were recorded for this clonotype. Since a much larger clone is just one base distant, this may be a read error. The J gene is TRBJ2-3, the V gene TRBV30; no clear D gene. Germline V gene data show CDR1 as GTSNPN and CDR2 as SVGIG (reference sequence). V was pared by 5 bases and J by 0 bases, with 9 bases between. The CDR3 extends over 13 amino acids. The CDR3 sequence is CAWGQGSTDTQYF. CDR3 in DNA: TGTGCCTGGGGTCAAGGGAGCACAGATACGCAGTATTTT.

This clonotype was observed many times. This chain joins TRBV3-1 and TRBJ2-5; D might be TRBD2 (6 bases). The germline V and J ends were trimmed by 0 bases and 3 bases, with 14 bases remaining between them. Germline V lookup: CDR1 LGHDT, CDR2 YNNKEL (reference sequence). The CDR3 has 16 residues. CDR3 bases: TGTGCCAGCAGCCAAGATTTTTCGCGGGGAGAAGAGACCCAGTACTTC. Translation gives CASSQDFSRGEETQYF.